This T cell receptor beta chain stems from a study of OX40 agonist ivuxolimab in advanced cancers. General study results and limits: Both CD4+ and CD8+ T cell populations in blood had undergone clonal expansion by week 6 at 0.1 to 3.0 mg/kg.

About this clone: What it recognizes is unknown.

Generated by immunoSEQ multiplex PCR, the TCRdb table keeps only in-frame clones and is missing some. The sample lists 10,000 to 13,000 clones; around 79% were seen once. The V gene's germline CDR1 is MDHEN and CDR2 SYDVKM. The length of the CDR3 is 14 residues. The J segment lost 8 bases and the V segment lost 5 bases, leaving 6 bases of the junction unmatched. The TCR comes from an adult with an advanced solid tumor such as melanoma, head and neck, liver or kidney cancer. The J gene is TRBJ2-1, the V gene TRBV28; 10 bases match TRBD2. The sample here was CD4+ or CD8+ T cells sorted from blood, taken in a trial of the OX40 agonist ivuxolimab. Here the CDR3 reads CASSSSGRFYEQFF. In DNA form, the CDR3 reads TGTGCCAGCAGTAGTAGCGGGAGGTTCTATGAGCAGTTCTTC.